The 30 T cell receptor beta chains listed next were all sequenced from one sample in a study of chemoradiotherapy in HPV16-positive cancers. TCRdb's copy holds only in-frame clones and misses some; the assay was immunoSEQ multiplex PCR. The sample holds roughly 34,000 clones, 86% seen once. The sample consisted of blood, taken from a patient who underwent chemoradiotherapy. The receptor source for this set is a human donor with HPV-associated anogenital cancer.

This sequence joins TRBV9 and TRBJ2-2, with D maybe TRBD2 (6 bases). CDR3 length: 16 residues. Germline CDR1 reads SGDLS; CDR2 reads YYNGEE. Trimming took 4 bases from V and 2 from J, leaving 15 bases between them. CDR3 bases: TGTGCCAGCAGCTCCCCCGAGCGGGCCAACACCGGGGAGCTGTTTTTT. It codes for CASSSPERANTGELFF.

DNA of the CDR3: TGTGCCAGCAGCTCCGTATGGTGGGTGACGACCACTGAAGCTTTCTTT. It specifies CASSSVWWVTTTEAFF. The chain uses TRBV5-6 and TRBJ1-1; no clear D. The CDR3 length is 16 residues. V dropped 3 bases and J dropped 4 bases, with 19 bases sitting between them. Per germline, CDR1 SGHDT and CDR2 YYEEEE. Variable domain in full (rest from reference TRBV5-6 and TRBJ1-1): DAGVTQSPTHLIKTRGQQVTLRCSPKSGHDTVSWYQQALGQGPQFIFQYYEEEERQRGNFPDRFSGHQFPNYSSELNVNALLLGDSALYLCASSSVWWVTTTEAFFGQGTRLTVV.

The rearrangement joins TRBV6-6 to TRBJ2-2; D unresolved. The CDR3 sequence is 16 residues long. Trimming took off 2 bases at V and 6 bases at J, with 16 bases between the two ends. Germline CDR1 is MNHNY and CDR2 is SVGAGI (reference sequence). In DNA form, the CDR3 reads TGTGCCAGCAGTTACAGTATCGGGCTAGTCCCCGGGGAGCTGTTTTTT. It specifies CASSYSIGLVPGELFF.

The chain combines TRBV18 with TRBJ1-4; perhaps TRBD1 as D (5 bases). Trimming cost V 4 bases and J 5 bases, with 14 bases left between them. Germline lookup yields CDR1 KGHSH and CDR2 LQKENI. This CDR3 has 15 amino acids. The CDR3 protein is CASSQPGTGNEKLFF. CDR3 DNA: TGTGCCAGCTCACAACCCGGGACTGGCAATGAAAAACTGTTTTTT. The full variable domain, rest sourced from reference TRBV18 and TRBJ1-4, is NAGVMQNPRHLVRRRGQEARLRCSPMKGHSHVYWYRQLPEEGLKFMVYLQKENIIDESGMPKERFSAEFPKEGPSILRIQQVVRGDSAAYFCASSQPGTGNEKLFFGSGTQLSVL.

The chain is built from TRBV19 and TRBJ2-7; D may be TRBD1 or TRBD2 (6 bases each). The germline V gene has CDR1 LNHDA and CDR2 SQIVND (reference sequence). The CDR3 spans 13 residues. The germline V and J ends were trimmed by 9 bases and 4 bases, with 16 bases remaining between them. CDR3 sequence (DNA): TGTGCCAGCCGGGGGCACTCATTTTACGAGCAGTACTTC. This encodes CASRGHSFYEQYF.

The chain is built from TRBV4-1 and TRBJ1-4; D not resolved. The CDR3 totals 15 residues. The germline V gene has CDR1 MGHRA and CDR2 YSYEKL. The V gene lost 4 bases and the J gene lost 3 bases, with 12 bases spanning the gap. As DNA, the CDR3 is TGCGCCAGCAGCCGTGGAGGGATGGCTAATGAAAAACTGTTTTTT. This encodes CASSRGGMANEKLFF.

This sequence joins TRBV7-9 and TRBJ2-7, with 7 bases lining up with TRBD1. The V gene's germline CDR1 is SEHNR and CDR2 FQNEAQ (reference sequence). CDR3 length equals 14 residues. Germline trimming cut 1 base from V and 5 bases from J; bases unmatched to any gene: 5. The CDR3, as DNA: TGTGCCAGCAGCTTAGGGCAGGGGGATAACGAGCAGTACTTC. Protein sequence: CASSLGQGDNEQYF.

This chain links TRBV25-1 with TRBJ2-5, with D tentatively TRBD2 (6 bases). This CDR3 has 13 amino acids. Germline V gives CDR1 MGHDK, CDR2 SYGVNS. The V gene lost 8 bases and the J gene lost 5 bases, with 15 bases spanning the gap. CDR3 sequence (DNA): TGTGCCAGCGGGGAGGTGAATCCCGAGACCCAGTACTTC. Translated, it gives CASGEVNPETQYF.

V is TRBV7-2 and J is TRBJ1-2; D is undetermined. There are 15 residues in the CDR3. Per the germline V gene, CDR1 is SGHTA and CDR2 is FQGNSA. Trimming pared 3 bases from V and 2 bases from J, leaving 13 bases between. The CDR3 sequence is CASSLVGIVNYGYTF. DNA of the CDR3: TGTGCCAGCAGCTTGGTGGGGATTGTAAACTATGGCTACACCTTC.

The chain uses TRBV19 and TRBJ1-5; D gene ambiguous. From germline, CDR1 is LNHDA and CDR2 SQIVND (reference sequence). This CDR3 comprises 15 residues. The V end was cut by 3 bases, the J end by 4 bases, with 13 bases between. This CDR3 reads CASSMDSGTNQPQHF. The CDR3 nucleotides read TGTGCCAGTAGTATGGATTCTGGAACGAATCAGCCCCAGCATTTT.

This rearrangement joins TRBV11-3 to TRBJ2-7, with 9 bases identical to TRBD2. J gave up 3 bases and V 5 bases, and 5 bases lay outside the gene matches. Germline V gene sequence: CDR1 SGHNT, CDR2 YENEEA. CDR3 length equals 14 residues. CDR3 in amino acids: CASSPQTSGYEQYF. CDR3 DNA: TGTGCCAGCAGCCCTCAGACTAGCGGCTACGAGCAGTACTTC.

This chain uses TRBV18 with TRBJ2-1; D is perhaps TRBD2 (7 bases). Trimming left V 3 bases short and J 3 bases short, with 12 bases between. CDR3 size: 15 residues. The V gene's germline CDR1 is KGHSH and CDR2 LQKENI. CDR3 in DNA: TGTGCCAGCTCACCGGGGGGGGCGGGCTACAATGAGCAGTTCTTC. This gives the protein CASSPGGAGYNEQFF.

V usage is TRBV11-3 and J usage is TRBJ2-5; the D is unclear. The CDR3 totals 12 residues. The V gene's germline CDR1 is SGHNT and CDR2 YENEEA. The germline V and J ends were trimmed by 4 bases and 0 bases, with 3 bases remaining between them. CDR3 in DNA: TGTGCCAGCAGCTCGAACCAAGAGACCCAGTACTTC. It is translated as CASSSNQETQYF.

The rearrangement uses TRBV6-5 and TRBJ1-1; D is unclear. This CDR3 is 13 amino acids long. Trimming took off 7 bases at V and 7 bases at J, with 16 bases between the two ends. In germline, CDR1 is MNHEY, CDR2 SVGAGI. The CDR3 protein is CASNEGGGGEAFF. The CDR3 nucleotides read TGTGCCAGCAACGAAGGAGGAGGAGGTGAAGCTTTCTTT.

The chain joins TRBV21-1 to TRBJ2-6; TRBD1, the D gene given by the table, was not confirmed from the DNA. TRBV21-1 has pseudogene status. The CDR3 consists of 17 residues. CDR3 coding DNA: TGTGCCAGCAGCCAATGGGGACAGGTCGTGGGGGCCAACGTCCTGACTTTC. It encodes CASSQWGQVVGANVLTF.

The gene calls are TRBV7-9 and TRBJ1-5, with D possibly TRBD1 on 5 matching bases. Germline CDR1 SEHNR, CDR2 FQNEAQ (reference sequence). The CDR3 covers 14 residues. The ends were cut back, 1 base at V and 3 bases at J, with 7 bases in the middle. CDR3 amino acids: CASSLGGTNQPQHF. The DNA of the CDR3 is TGTGCCAGCAGCTTAGGGGGGACCAATCAGCCCCAGCATTTT.

The J gene is TRBJ2-1, the V gene TRBV7-7; 7 nucleotides align to TRBD2. Germline values: CDR1 SSHAT, CDR2 FNYEAQ (reference sequence). V shed 5 bases, J shed 9 bases, and the junction held 10 bases outside the gene matches. The CDR3 loop spans 14 amino acids. CDR3 nucleotides: TGTGCCAGCAGCCCGACCCGGCCGGGAGGTGAGCAGTTCTTC. As protein: CASSPTRPGGEQFF.

This clone was observed a single time. The chain joins TRBV29-1 to TRBJ1-4; D remains unclear. Germline lookup yields CDR1 SQVTM and CDR2 ANQGSEA. This CDR3 has 10 amino acids. Trimming took 6 bases from V and 6 from J, leaving 5 bases between them. The CDR3 reads CSVADEKLFF. The CDR3 DNA is TGCAGCGTGGCGGATGAAAAACTGTTTTTT.

The genes are TRBV4-2 and TRBJ2-3; D is undetermined. Per the germline V gene, CDR1 is LGHNA and CDR2 is YNFKEQ. The CDR3 totals 17 residues. The V end lost 0 bases, the J end lost 3 bases, and 16 bases lay between the germline ends. CDR3 nucleotides: TGTGCCAGCAGCCAAGACCATGCCGCGGTCCTGACAGATACGCAGTATTTT. Amino acids: CASSQDHAAVLTDTQYF.

V usage is TRBV4-2 and J usage is TRBJ2-7; possibly TRBD1 for D (6 bases). The CDR3 is made up of 14 amino acids. Trimming cost V 5 bases and J 0 bases, with 11 bases left between them. Germline lookup yields CDR1 LGHNA and CDR2 YNFKEQ. CDR3 coding DNA: TGTGCCAGCAGCGATAAACAGGGCTCCTACGAGCAGTACTTC. This translates into CASSDKQGSYEQYF.

This sequence joins TRBV11-3 and TRBJ2-5, with D unclear. CDR1 and CDR2 from the germline V gene are SGHNT and YENEEA. V was trimmed by 1 base and J by 2 bases, leaving 5 bases between them. This CDR3 has 13 residues. This chain's CDR3 is CASSLVSQETQYF. The CDR3, as DNA: TGTGCCAGCAGCTTAGTCTCTCAAGAGACCCAGTACTTC.

The chain uses TRBV9 and TRBJ2-1, with 8 bases lining up with TRBD1. The V gene end was trimmed by 3 bases and the J gene end by 8 bases; junction bases not matched to a gene: 10. The CDR3 loop spans 15 amino acids. Germline V gives CDR1 SGDLS, CDR2 YYNGEE. CDR3 region: CASSGGTGAGDEQFF. DNA of the CDR3: TGTGCCAGCAGCGGGGGGACAGGCGCCGGAGATGAGCAGTTCTTC.

The chain has TRBV7-8 and TRBJ1-4, with 7 bases fitting TRBD1. The J segment lost 6 bases and the V segment lost 2 bases, leaving 6 bases of the junction unmatched. CDR1 is SGHVS and CDR2 is FQNEAQ in the germline V gene. The CDR3 contains 15 residues. Here the CDR3 reads CASSLSGQFDEKLFF. The CDR3 DNA reads TGTGCCAGCAGCTTATCGGGACAGTTTGATGAAAAACTGTTTTTT.

The CDR3: CSVWNTGELFF. The CDR3 coding sequence is TGCAGCGTCTGGAACACCGGGGAGCTGTTTTTT. The chain uses TRBV29-1 and TRBJ2-2; D is ambiguous. CDR1 is SQVTM and CDR2 is ANQGSEA in the germline V gene. The CDR3 loop spans 11 amino acids. Trimming left V 6 bases short and J 1 base short, with 3 bases between.

This chain joins TRBV11-2 and TRBJ2-1; D is perhaps TRBD2 (7 bases). The germline V and J ends were trimmed by 1 base and 9 bases, with 13 bases remaining between them. Looked up from germline, CDR1 is SGHAT and CDR2 is FQNNGV. The CDR3 consists of 14 residues. Here the CDR3 reads CASSLAQGGFEQFF. As DNA, the CDR3 is TGTGCCAGCAGCTTAGCACAGGGAGGGTTTGAGCAGTTCTTC.

The genes are TRBV5-6 and TRBJ2-3; 7 bases map to TRBD2. CDR1 SGHDT and CDR2 YYEEEE come from the germline V gene. V dropped 5 bases and J dropped 1; count of bases not matched to a gene: 10. The CDR3 totals 16 residues. CDR3 sequence (DNA): TGTGCCAGCAGGTCCGCAGGCGCGGGGGGCACAGATACGCAGTATTTT. It codes for CASRSAGAGGTDTQYF.

The V gene is TRBV27, the J gene TRBJ1-2, with D possibly being TRBD1 (5 bases). The CDR3 runs 15 residues. V was cut by 2 bases and J by 5 bases, with 15 bases left in between. Germline V lookup: CDR1 MNHEY, CDR2 SMNVEV (reference sequence). The CDR3 nucleotides are TGTGCCAGCAGTTTAGAGTCCGGGGCCTTTTATGGCTACACCTTC. Amino acid sequence: CASSLESGAFYGYTF.

The rearrangement joins TRBV7-7 to TRBJ2-5; 10 nucleotides match TRBD2. V was clipped by 5 bases and J by 8 bases; unmatched bases: 8. The CDR3 runs 14 residues. Germline CDR1 reads SSHAT; CDR2 reads FNYEAQ (reference sequence). The DNA of the CDR3 is TGTGCCAGCAGCCCCTCTAGCGGGGGCGCCACCCAGTACTTC. Translating it yields CASSPSSGGATQYF.

The rearrangement joins TRBV19 to TRBJ1-5; D is uncertain. CDR3 length equals 14 residues. The germline V gene has CDR1 LNHDA and CDR2 SQIVND (reference sequence). The V gene lost 6 bases and the J gene lost 2 bases, with 11 bases spanning the gap. The CDR3 protein is CASSPVGGNQPQHF. The CDR3 DNA follows: TGTGCCAGTAGCCCGGTGGGAGGCAATCAGCCCCAGCATTTT. The full variable domain, with the rest looked up from reference TRBV19 and TRBJ1-5, is DGGITQSPKYLFRKEGQNVTLSCEQNLNHDAMYWYRQDPGQGLRLIYYSQIVNDFQKGDIAEGYSVSREKKESFPLTVTSAQKNPTAFYLCASSPVGGNQPQHFGDGTRLSIL.

The rearrangement uses TRBV7-2 and TRBJ1-2, with 9 positions matching TRBD1. Germline CDR1 SGHTA, CDR2 FQGNSA. This CDR3 comprises 14 residues. V lost 6 bases and J lost 8; bases outside the gene matches: 10. For the CDR3, the DNA is TGTGCCAGCAGATCCGGGACAGGGACCGGGGGCTACACCTTC. Its translation: CASRSGTGTGGYTF.